This is a list of T cell receptor beta chains from one sample in a study of shared clonotypes between healthy human individuals. Using immunoSEQ multiplex PCR, the repertoire was profiled, and TCRdb retains in-frame clones only, with some absent. Here the sample spans some 2,000,000 clones, approximately 96% being singletons. The sequencing input was naive CD4+ T cells sorted from blood. These receptor sequences come from a man aged 18 to 29 in good health. Each CDR3 is given with its conserved first and last residue. The D gene is left open where the match is weak. Where a row states a size, it is once, few, many or the class of an expanded clone; other rows omit it.

abundance,v_gene,d_gene,j_gene,CDR3aa,CDR3nt
NA,TRBV11-2,TRBD1,TRBJ2-1,CASSFRQGQSYNEQFF,TGTGCCAGCAGCTTTCGACAGGGGCAATCCTACAATGAGCAGTTCTTC
once,TRBV9,NA,TRBJ2-7,CASSVGGPVPEQYF,TGTGCCAGCAGCGTAGGGGGGCCGGTACCCGAGCAGTACTTC
few,TRBV5-4,TRBD2,TRBJ2-1,CASSLASGGPNEQFF,TGTGCCAGCAGCTTGGCTAGCGGGGGGCCCAATGAGCAGTTCTTC
NA,TRBV7-2,NA,TRBJ1-2,CASSSARNGYTF,TGTGCCAGCAGTTCAGCAAGAAATGGCTACACCTTC
NA,TRBV7-7,TRBD2,TRBJ2-2,CASSPRASGTPNTGELFF,TGTGCTAGCAGCCCCCGGGCTAGCGGGACCCCTAACACCGGGGAGCTGTTTTTT
NA,TRBV5-1,NA,TRBJ1-6,CASSSQGGLINSPLHF,TGCGCCAGCAGCTCCCAAGGGGGACTGATTAATTCACCCCTCCACTTT
NA,TRBV5-4,NA,TRBJ2-1,CASSLGGGRSYNEQFF,TGTGCCAGCAGCTTGGGTGGGGGAAGGAGCTACAATGAGCAGTTCTTC
NA,TRBV30,NA,TRBJ2-2,CAWIRGSGELFF,TGTGCCTGGATCCGGGGATCCGGGGAGCTGTTTTTT
NA,TRBV7-8,NA,TRBJ1-2,CASSPDYRLGGYTF,TGTGCCAGCAGCCCAGACTATCGCTTGGGGGGCTACACCTTC
NA,TRBV10-3,TRBD1,TRBJ1-4,CAISAWTGENEKLFF,TGTGCCATCAGTGCATGGACAGGAGAGAATGAAAAACTGTTTTTT
NA,TRBV10-3,NA,TRBJ2-7,CAISESRGGLYEQYF,TGTGCCATCAGTGAGTCGAGGGGAGGTCTGTACGAGCAGTACTTC
NA,TRBV7-9,NA,TRBJ2-2,CASSAQGTGELFF,TGTGCCAGCAGCGCACAGGGCACCGGGGAGCTGTTTTTT
once,TRBV7-2,TRBD2,TRBJ2-7,CASRGAGGFPYEQYF,TGTGCCAGCAGAGGAGCGGGAGGGTTCCCCTACGAGCAGTACTTC
NA,TRBV2,TRBD1,TRBJ1-2,CASRKGQGDYGYTF,TGTGCCAGCAGGAAGGGACAGGGGGACTATGGCTACACCTTC
NA,TRBV10-3,TRBD1,TRBJ1-6,CAISESTGDGSPLHF,TGTGCCATCAGTGAGTCGACAGGGGATGGTTCACCCCTCCACTTT
NA,TRBV6-5,TRBD1,TRBJ2-7,CASTKPGQSYEQYF,TGTGCCAGCACCAAACCGGGACAGTCCTACGAGCAGTACTTC
NA,TRBV2,TRBD1,TRBJ2-1,CASSSGTAQYNEQFF,TGTGCCAGCAGTTCCGGGACAGCCCAATACAATGAGCAGTTCTTC